One and the same sample provided the 7 T cell receptor beta chains below, sequenced in a study of blood T cell repertoires in COVID-19 (TCRdb year 2020). The protocol used for the library was the immunoSEQ multiplex PCR assay. The immuneACCESS repertoire file appears here via TCRdb, limited to in-frame rearrangements. These files lack a portion of the clones; in checked studies, under half of the deficit traces to unresolved V genes, and the cause of the others is not known. This sample gives a few hundred thousand clones in total; more than 85% of them show up just once. 2.5% to 3% of the sample is held by the ten biggest clonotypes. The specimen was PBMCs or T cells enriched from blood (not recorded which). These TCRs come from a woman aged 25 to 45 who had recovered from COVID-19.

V is TRBV7-9 and J is TRBJ1-5; D remains unclear. CDR1 is SEHNR and CDR2 is FQNEAQ in the germline V gene (reference sequence). This CDR3 is built from 15 residues. Trimming removed 5 bases at V and 0 bases at J, with 11 bases between. The CDR3 reads CASSEGLYSNQPQHF. CDR3 bases: TGTGCCAGCAGCGAAGGACTTTATAGCAATCAGCCCCAGCATTTT.

The V and J genes are TRBV5-6 and TRBJ1-3; TRBD1 aligns across 9 bases. The CDR3 spans 16 residues. Per the germline V gene, CDR1 is SGHDT and CDR2 is YYEEEE. V shed 3 bases, J shed 3 bases, and the junction held 7 bases outside the gene matches. CDR3 loop: CASSSSTGGVGNTIYF. DNA for the CDR3: TGTGCCAGCAGCTCTTCTACAGGGGGCGTTGGAAACACCATATATTTT.

V and J are TRBV10-2 and TRBJ1-1; D call uncertain. CDR3 length: 16 residues. Germline CDR1 WSHSY, CDR2 SAAADI. V lost 10 bases and J lost 6, with 27 bases in between. As DNA, the CDR3 is TGCGCCACCATAGGGAGGGTATCGAACTGGGCGCCTGAAGCTTTCTTT. Amino acids: CATIGRVSNWAPEAFF.

This rearrangement joins TRBV14 to TRBJ1-2, with 7 positions matching TRBD1. CDR3 length: 16 residues. Germline trimming cut 4 bases from V and 8 bases from J; bases unmatched to any gene: 16. Germline CDR1 and CDR2: SGHDN and FVKESK. CDR3 sequence reads: CASSRTPTGSVGGYTF. CDR3 in DNA: TGTGCCAGCAGCCGCACTCCGACAGGGTCGGTTGGGGGCTACACCTTC. The whole variable domain, remainder taken from reference TRBV14 and TRBJ1-2, is EAGVTQFPSHSVIEKGQTVTLRCDPISGHDNLYWYRRVMGKEIKFLLHFVKESKQDESGMPNNRFLAERTGGTYSTLKVQPAELEDSGVYFCASSRTPTGSVGGYTFGSGTRLTVV.

The chain has TRBV2 and TRBJ2-7, with 9 bases lining up with TRBD2. There are 14 residues in the CDR3. Germline CDR1 is SNHLY and CDR2 is FYNNEI. Trimming at V came to 5 bases and at J to 1 base, leaving 3 bases not matched to a gene. The CDR3 sequence: CASSLSGGSYEQYF. CDR3 coding DNA: TGTGCCAGCAGTCTCAGCGGGGGGTCCTACGAGCAGTACTTC.

In its sample, this clone was seen a few times. The rearrangement links TRBV2 to TRBJ2-7; TRBD2 might be the D (8 bases). Germline values: CDR1 SNHLY, CDR2 FYNNEI. Trimming took 5 bases from V and 7 from J, leaving 27 bases between them. The CDR3 is 17 amino acids. In nucleotides, the CDR3 is TGTGCCAGCAGTAGCGGGACAGCAACTAGCGGCGCGGGGGAGCAGTACTTC. As protein: CASSSGTATSGAGEQYF. Looking up the rest from reference TRBV2 and TRBJ2-7 gives the full variable domain: EPEVTQTPSHQVTQMGQEVILRCVPISNHLYFYWYRQILGQKVEFLVSFYNNEISEKSEIFDDQFSVERPDGSNFTLKIRSTKLEDSAMYFCASSSGTATSGAGEQYFGPGTRLTVT.

This clone was seen only once. This chain connects TRBV11-2 to TRBJ2-7; D possibly corresponds to TRBD1 (6 bases). Trimming pared 3 bases from V and 7 bases from J, leaving 19 bases between. This CDR3 has 15 amino acids. Per germline, CDR1 SGHAT and CDR2 FQNNGV. Here the CDR3 reads CASSFSMDIGGEQYF. The CDR3 DNA sequence: TGTGCCAGCAGCTTCTCTATGGATATAGGGGGAGAGCAGTACTTC.